The next 30 T cell receptor beta chains were all read from a single sample in a study of PD-1 blockade in classical Hodgkin lymphoma. All the patients suffered relapse after autologous stem cell transplantation, and brentuximab vedotin exposure differed. Here immunoSEQ multiplex PCR was the method, and the copy in TCRdb shows in-frame clones only, minus some. The data contain 40,000 or so clones, about 77% of them singletons. Source: peripheral blood mononuclear cells (PBMCs), taken at baseline. The receptors were sampled from a human donor with classical Hodgkin lymphoma.

This chain connects TRBV4-3 to TRBJ1-5, with no clear D. Trimming removed 1 base at V and 3 bases at J, with 13 bases between. CDR1 and CDR2 from the germline V gene are LGHNA and YSLEER. The CDR3 contains 16 residues. The CDR3 region has the DNA TGCGCCAGCAGCCAAGTCTATCCCGGACCCAATCAGCCCCAGCATTTT. As protein: CASSQVYPGPNQPQHF.

The rearrangement uses TRBV7-2 and TRBJ1-1, with D possibly matching TRBD1 (5 bases). This CDR3 comprises 16 residues. V lost 5 bases, J lost 1 base, and 17 bases lay in between. Germline-derived CDR1 and CDR2 are SGHTA and FQGNSA. CDR3 protein: CASSPGTTKGNTEAFF. The CDR3, as DNA: TGTGCCAGCAGCCCCGGGACCACCAAAGGGAACACTGAAGCTTTCTTT.

V is TRBV7-2 and J is TRBJ2-2; 7 bases map to TRBD1. The V gene end was trimmed by 2 bases and the J gene end by 3 bases; junction bases not matched to a gene: 3. This CDR3 region has 15 residues. Germline V lookup: CDR1 SGHTA, CDR2 FQGNSA. The CDR3 region is CASSLQGDHTGELFF. The DNA of the CDR3 is TGTGCCAGCAGCTTACAGGGGGACCACACCGGGGAGCTGTTTTTT. Full variable domain (missing parts from reference TRBV7-2 and TRBJ2-2): GAGVSQSPSNKVTEKGKDVELRCDPISGHTALYWYRQSLGQGLEFLIYFQGNSAPDKSGLPSDRFSAERTGGSVSTLTIQRTQQEDSAVYLCASSLQGDHTGELFFGEGSRLTVL.

Remarks on this clone: A junction end diverges from the germline sequence, so it may reflect a read error. V is TRBV5-1 and J is TRBJ2-7, with TRBD1 matching 7 bases. CDR3 size: 11 residues. Germline-derived CDR1 and CDR2 are SGHRS and YFSETQ. The CDR3 protein is CASSLRQGPRF. The CDR3 DNA follows: TGCGCCAGCAGCCTAAGACAGGGCCCGCGCTTC.

The chain carries TRBV4-1 and TRBJ1-2; the D is unclear. The V gene's germline CDR1 is MGHRA and CDR2 YSYEKL. V gave up 2 bases and J gave up 2 bases, with 9 bases separating them. The CDR3 totals 14 residues. CDR3 DNA sequence: TGCGCCAGCAGCCAAAGTCCATACAACTATGGCTACACCTTC. This gives the protein CASSQSPYNYGYTF.

As concerns this clone: At one end, the junction sequence differs from germline, possibly due to a read error. V and J are TRBV5-4 and TRBJ2-3; D gene uncertain. Germline V gene data show CDR1 as SGHNT and CDR2 as YYREEE (reference sequence). This CDR3 is built from 13 residues. CDR3 loop: CASRGSSTDMQYF. CDR3 nucleotide sequence: TGTGCCAGCAGGGGGTCAAGCACAGATATGCAGTATTTT. The whole variable domain, filled in from reference TRBV5-4 and TRBJ2-3, reads ETGVTQSPTHLIKTRGQQVTLRCSSQSGHNTVSWYQQALGQGPQFIFQYYREEENGRGNFPPRFSGLQFPNYSSELNVNALELDDSALYLCASRGSSTDMQYFGPGTRLTVL.

The V call is TRBV4-3, the J call TRBJ2-1, with 12 bases matching TRBD2. Looked up from germline, CDR1 is LGHNA and CDR2 is YSLEER. The trim removed 4 bases at V and 4 bases at J, leaving 2 bases unmatched. This CDR3 is built from 15 residues. The CDR3 DNA is TGCGCCAGCAGCCGGGGACTAGCGGGTTACAATGAGCAGTTCTTC. It codes for CASSRGLAGYNEQFF.

This sequence joins TRBV27 and TRBJ2-1; D is uncertain. There are 14 residues in the CDR3. Trimming took off 0 bases at V and 3 bases at J, with 6 bases between the two ends. CDR1 is MNHEY, CDR2 SMNVEV, per germline (reference sequence). The DNA of the CDR3 is TGTGCCAGCAGTTTATCAGGGCTCTACAATGAGCAGTTCTTC. This translates into CASSLSGLYNEQFF.

The chain joins TRBV7-2 to TRBJ1-2; D ambiguous. Deletions cut 2 bases from V and 4 bases from J, with 11 bases between. This CDR3 has 14 amino acids. Per germline, CDR1 SGHTA and CDR2 FQGNSA. The CDR3 is CASSLPDDFYGYTF. The DNA of the CDR3 is TGTGCCAGCAGCTTACCCGATGACTTCTATGGCTACACCTTC.

CDR3 DNA: TGTGCCAGCAGCATGGACAGGGGGCGCGAAGATACGCAGTATTTT. Encoded protein: CASSMDRGREDTQYF. The chain links TRBV7-6 to TRBJ2-3; 11 nucleotides align to TRBD1. The CDR3 sequence is 15 residues long. Losses at the gene ends were 5 bases for V and 5 bases for J; bases not matched to a gene: 6. Germline V lookup: CDR1 SGHVS, CDR2 FNYEAQ. Using reference TRBV7-6 and TRBJ2-3 for the parts outside the CDR3, the full variable domain is GAGVSQSPRYKVTKRGQDVALRCDPISGHVSLYWYRQALGQGPEFLTYFNYEAQQDKSGLPNDRFSAERPEGSISTLTIQRTEQRDSAMYRCASSMDRGREDTQYFGPGTRLTVL.

V is TRBV5-6 and J is TRBJ1-2, with D uncertain. Germline V gene data show CDR1 as SGHDT and CDR2 as YYEEEE. Trimming removed 4 bases at V and 3 bases at J, with 13 bases between. The CDR3 spans 14 residues. The CDR3 here is CASSQETYDYGYTF. The CDR3 DNA reads TGTGCCAGCAGCCAAGAAACTTACGACTATGGCTACACCTTC.

The chain has TRBV5-1 and TRBJ2-7; D perhaps matches TRBD1 (5 bases). CDR3 length: 13 amino acids. Trimming removed 5 bases from V and 2 bases from J, with 11 bases in between. From germline, CDR1 is SGHRS and CDR2 YFSETQ. CDR3 protein: CASRQGITYEQYF. In DNA form, the CDR3 reads TGCGCCAGCAGGCAGGGAATTACCTACGAGCAGTACTTC.

CDR3 loop: CASSSPGQEGELFF. CDR3 nucleotide sequence: TGTGCCAGCAGTTCCCCCGGACAGGAAGGGGAGCTGTTTTTT. V is TRBV7-2 and J is TRBJ2-2, with TRBD1 matching over 7 bases. In germline, CDR1 is SGHTA, CDR2 FQGNSA. Losses at the gene ends were 6 bases for V and 8 bases for J; bases not matched to a gene: 9. This CDR3 region has 14 residues.

This chain joins TRBV7-7 and TRBJ2-7; TRBD1 agrees at 9 bases. Unmatched junction bases numbered 2, after V lost 3 bases and J lost 5 bases. CDR1 is SSHAT, CDR2 FNYEAQ, per germline (reference sequence). This CDR3 is built from 13 residues. CDR3 bases: TGTGCCAGCAGCTTGGACAGGGGTGACGAGCAGTACTTC. Translating it yields CASSLDRGDEQYF. Filled out from reference TRBV7-7 and TRBJ2-7, the complete variable domain reads GAGVSQSPRYKVTKRGQDVTLRCDPISSHATLYWYQQALGQGPEFLTYFNYEAQPDKSGLPSDRFSAERPEGSISTLTIQRTEQRDSAMYRCASSLDRGDEQYFGPGTRLTVT.

The CDR3 nucleotides read TGTGCCAGCAGGGGGCCAGGTGAAGAGACCCAGTACTTC. Translated, it gives CASRGPGEETQYF. The chain has TRBV7-2 and TRBJ2-5; D is perhaps TRBD1 (5 bases). This CDR3 spans 13 amino acids. Per germline, CDR1 SGHTA and CDR2 FQGNSA. The V and J ends lost 6 bases and 3 bases respectively, with 11 bases between them.

In its sample, this clone was seen a few times. The V gene is TRBV19, the J gene TRBJ1-6; TRBD1 aligns across 9 bases. From germline, CDR1 is LNHDA and CDR2 SQIVND (reference sequence). J gave up 7 bases and V 6 bases, and 7 bases lay outside the gene matches. The CDR3 has 15 residues. CDR3 nucleotide sequence: TGTGCCAGTAGCCTGACAGGGGGAGTGAATTCACCCCTCCACTTT. Amino acid sequence: CASSLTGGVNSPLHF.

The V gene is TRBV7-2, the J gene TRBJ2-5, with TRBD1 matching 8 bases. This CDR3 has 14 amino acids. V shed 3 bases and J 4 bases; nucleotides not matched to a gene: 4. From germline, CDR1 is SGHTA and CDR2 FQGNSA. The CDR3 DNA reads TGTGCCAGCAGCTTCGGACAGGGTGGAGAGACCCAGTACTTC. Protein product: CASSFGQGGETQYF. The full variable domain, completed using reference TRBV7-2 and TRBJ2-5, is GAGVSQSPSNKVTEKGKDVELRCDPISGHTALYWYRQSLGQGLEFLIYFQGNSAPDKSGLPSDRFSAERTGGSVSTLTIQRTQQEDSAVYLCASSFGQGGETQYFGPGTRLLVL.

The V gene is TRBV19, the J gene TRBJ2-7; a weak D match, TRBD1 (5 bases). CDR1 LNHDA and CDR2 SQIVND come from the germline V gene (reference sequence). The length of the CDR3 is 12 residues. The ends were cut back, 7 bases at V and 0 bases at J, with 7 bases in the middle. Here the CDR3 reads CASKGDSYEQYF. The CDR3 nucleotides read TGTGCCAGTAAAGGGGACTCCTACGAGCAGTACTTC.

This chain links TRBV6-4 with TRBJ2-1; 11 nucleotides line up with TRBD2. CDR1 is MRHNA, CDR2 SNTAGT, per germline. Germline trimming cut 1 base from V and 2 bases from J; bases unmatched to any gene: 13. This CDR3 has 20 amino acids. The CDR3 loop reads CASSDCRLAGRAGTYNEQFF. CDR3 nucleotides: TGTGCCAGCAGTGACTGCAGACTAGCGGGGAGGGCTGGCACCTACAATGAGCAGTTCTTC.

The chain employs TRBV18 and TRBJ2-5, with 9 bases matching TRBD2. Germline-derived CDR1 and CDR2 are KGHSH and LQKENI. V lost 1 base to trimming and J lost 0 bases; unmatched junction nucleotides: 3. The CDR3 spans 16 residues. CDR3 bases: TGTGCCAGCTCACCACTCCAGCGGGGGGACCAAGAGACCCAGTACTTC. Its protein product is CASSPLQRGDQETQYF.

This chain links TRBV25-1 with TRBJ1-5, with D possibly matching TRBD1 (5 bases). The germline V and J ends were trimmed by 3 bases and 9 bases, with 15 bases remaining between them. The germline V gene has CDR1 MGHDK and CDR2 SYGVNS. The CDR3 is 14 residues long. CDR3 in DNA: TGTGCCAGCAGTGAGGGGGACCGCACATGGCCCCAGCATTTT. It encodes CASSEGDRTWPQHF.

This chain connects TRBV5-6 to TRBJ2-5; TRBD2 matches 8 bases. The CDR3 has 14 amino acids. CDR1 SGHDT and CDR2 YYEEEE come from the germline V gene. The V segment lost 3 bases and the J segment 2 bases; nucleotides outside the gene matches: 3. The CDR3 is CASSSTGGQETQYF. The CDR3 DNA follows: TGTGCCAGCAGCTCGACGGGGGGGCAAGAGACCCAGTACTTC.

The chain couples TRBV7-9 to TRBJ2-5; TRBD2 might be the D (6 bases). Trimming pared 1 base from V and 2 bases from J, leaving 8 bases between. CDR3 size: 14 residues. The V gene's germline CDR1 is SEHNR and CDR2 FQNEAQ (reference sequence). The CDR3 DNA reads TGTGCCAGCAGCTTAGTAGCGGTACAAGAGACCCAGTACTTC. It encodes CASSLVAVQETQYF.

This clone was counted between two and nine times. The chain carries TRBV6-6 and TRBJ1-4; tentative D call: TRBD1 (6 bases). Germline CDR1 MNHNY, CDR2 SVGAGI (reference sequence). CDR3 size: 14 residues. Trimming took off 6 bases at V and 8 bases at J, with 16 bases between the two ends. The CDR3 spells CASSPQGSGEKLFF. CDR3 nucleotides: TGTGCCAGCAGCCCGCAGGGGTCGGGCGAAAAACTGTTTTTT.

The chain combines TRBV2 with TRBJ1-4; D unresolved. The V gene's germline CDR1 is SNHLY and CDR2 FYNNEI. Trimming stripped 3 bases from V and 2 bases from J, with 7 bases between. CDR3 length: 14 residues. The CDR3 is CASSDDITNEKLFF. For the CDR3, the DNA is TGTGCCAGCAGTGACGACATTACTAATGAAAAACTGTTTTTT.

This clone has just a few counts. This chain connects TRBV29-1 to TRBJ2-3; perhaps TRBD2 as D (5 bases). Looked up from germline, CDR1 is SQVTM and CDR2 is ANQGSEA. The V and J ends lost 2 bases and 9 bases respectively, with 12 bases between them. The CDR3 spans 12 residues. The CDR3 coding sequence is TGCAGCGTTGAAAAGACCCGAGGGACGCAGTATTTT. It specifies CSVEKTRGTQYF.

For the CDR3, the DNA is TGCGCCAGCAGCCACGGGGCGACCAGTGAGCAGTTCTTC. Protein: CASSHGATSEQFF. V is TRBV5-1 and J is TRBJ2-1; D tentatively fits TRBD1 or TRBD2 (5 bases each). Germline V gene data show CDR1 as SGHRS and CDR2 as YFSETQ. CDR3 length: 13 residues. Trimming removed 4 bases at V and 9 bases at J, with 14 bases between.

CDR3 loop: CASSVLRQPQHF. The CDR3 DNA follows: TGTGCCAGCAGTGTACTCAGGCAGCCCCAGCATTTT. The chain has TRBV6-1 and TRBJ1-5; no clear D. The CDR3 consists of 12 residues. Germline V gives CDR1 MNHNS, CDR2 SASEGT. V lost 4 bases, J lost 7 bases, and 8 bases lay in between.

The V call is TRBV7-2, the J call TRBJ2-1; D is undetermined. Germline CDR1 reads SGHTA; CDR2 reads FQGNSA. This CDR3 region has 13 residues. The V gene lost 3 bases and the J gene lost 8 bases, with 11 bases spanning the gap. The DNA for the CDR3 is TGTGCCAGCAGCTTCTGGGGTGGCCATGAGCAGTTCTTC. Its translation: CASSFWGGHEQFF. The full variable domain, rest sourced from reference TRBV7-2 and TRBJ2-1, is GAGVSQSPSNKVTEKGKDVELRCDPISGHTALYWYRQSLGQGLEFLIYFQGNSAPDKSGLPSDRFSAERTGGSVSTLTIQRTQQEDSAVYLCASSFWGGHEQFFGPGTRLTVL.

The chain is built from TRBV15 and TRBJ2-1; a possible D gene is TRBD1 (6 bases). The V gene's germline CDR1 is LNHNV and CDR2 YYDKDF (reference sequence). Trimming took off 8 bases at V and 7 bases at J, with 21 bases between the two ends. The CDR3 covers 15 residues. In DNA form, the CDR3 reads TGTGCCACCTCTTCAGGGGCGGCCAGTGTAAATGAGCAGTTCTTC. As protein: CATSSGAASVNEQFF.